This TCR beta chain was identified during a study of graft-versus-host responses after intestinal transplantation. Study-wide results and limits: The recipient marrow held GvH clones, and some of them showed up first in ileum or blood.

The assay was immunoSEQ multiplex PCR, and TCRdb's table has in-frame clones only and misses some. The table shows some 97,000 clones, with more than 75% occurring only once. The CDR3 runs 14 residues. V shed 3 bases and J shed 3 bases, with 12 bases lying between them. Looked up from germline, CDR1 is MNHNS and CDR2 is SASEGT. Turning to this clone: No antigen is known for it.

Sequenced material: unstimulated CD4+ T cells sorted from spleen or lymph node cells, taken before transplant. The chain joins TRBV6-1 to TRBJ2-7; a weak D match, TRBD1 (5 bases). The clonotype was recovered from a human donor who was the organ donor for an intestinal transplant. Here the CDR3 reads CASSDRPTGYEQYF. The CDR3 bases are TGTGCCAGCAGTGACCGACCTACAGGCTACGAGCAGTACTTC.